Presented here are 11 T cell receptor beta chains from one specimen sequenced in a study of blood T cell repertoires in COVID-19. Sequencing used immunoSEQ multiplex PCR; TCRdb keeps in-frame clones, though not all of them. The data show 140,000 to 150,000 clones, approximately 85% seen once. The sequenced sample was peripheral blood. The receptor set was obtained from a woman between 55 and 75 years old with COVID-19, enrolled during active disease.

The chain is built from TRBV5-6 and TRBJ2-1, with 12 bases fitting TRBD1. The CDR3 consists of 17 residues. J was trimmed by 7 bases and V by 3 bases; bases with no gene match: 11. Germline CDR1 and CDR2: SGHDT and YYEEEE. CDR3 sequence: CASSSRMRGQGANEQFF. The CDR3 coding sequence is TGTGCCAGCAGCTCTAGAATGCGGGGACAGGGGGCGAATGAGCAGTTCTTC. The entire variable domain, with the rest obtained from reference TRBV5-6 and TRBJ2-1, is as follows: DAGVTQSPTHLIKTRGQQVTLRCSPKSGHDTVSWYQQALGQGPQFIFQYYEEEERQRGNFPDRFSGHQFPNYSSELNVNALLLGDSALYLCASSSRMRGQGANEQFFGPGTRLTVL.

This chain connects TRBV11-1 to TRBJ2-3; D may be TRBD1 (5 bases). V dropped 1 base and J dropped 6 bases, with 5 bases sitting between them. From germline, CDR1 is SGHAT and CDR2 FQDESV (reference sequence). This CDR3 has 12 amino acids. The CDR3 region is CASSLEGDTQYF. DNA of the CDR3: TGTGCCAGCAGCTTAGAGGGGGATACGCAGTATTTT.

This clone was picked up one time. The chain links TRBV6-4 to TRBJ1-5; the match to TRBD1 covers 8 bases. Germline assignment: CDR1 MRHNA and CDR2 SNTAGT. Trimming removed 4 bases from V and 3 bases from J; junction bases left unmatched: 5. This CDR3 is 15 amino acids long. The CDR3 region is CASSGRTGFNQPQHF. In nucleotides, the CDR3 is TGTGCCAGCAGTGGACGGACAGGGTTCAATCAGCCCCAGCATTTT.

The genes are TRBV9 and TRBJ1-2, with TRBD1 matching 8 bases. CDR3 size: 14 residues. Germline V gene data show CDR1 as SGDLS and CDR2 as YYNGEE. J lost 8 bases, V lost 4 bases, and 10 bases had no gene match. The CDR3 DNA reads as TGTGCCAGCAGCCCTCGGCGAGGACAGGGAGGCTACACCTTC. Protein sequence: CASSPRRGQGGYTF.

The chain joins TRBV6-2 or TRBV6-3 to TRBJ1-1; D might be TRBD1 (5 bases). The CDR3 spans 13 residues. V lost 5 bases, J lost 5 bases, and 12 bases lay in between. Germline-derived CDR1 and CDR2 are MNHEY and SVGEGT. The CDR3 nucleotides are TGTGCCAGCAGTCAACGGGGGTATACTGAAGCTTTCTTT. Its protein is CASSQRGYTEAFF.

The genes are TRBV4-3 and TRBJ1-6; the D gene is possibly TRBD1 (6 bases). This CDR3 region has 17 residues. CDR1 and CDR2 (germline): LGHNA, YSLEER. Trimming took 2 bases from V and 4 from J, leaving 15 bases between them. The DNA for the CDR3 is TGCGCCAGCAGCCAAAGAGCAGGGGTTTTTTATAATTCACCCCTCCACTTT. This sequence encodes CASSQRAGVFYNSPLHF.

The chain joins TRBV5-1 to TRBJ1-2; 9 nucleotides agree with TRBD1. CDR3 length: 19 residues. The J segment lost 3 bases and the V segment lost 2 bases, leaving 17 bases of the junction unmatched. Per the germline V gene, CDR1 is SGHRS and CDR2 is YFSETQ. The CDR3 region is CASSFIPGQGGAGHYGYTF. CDR3 bases: TGCGCCAGCAGCTTTATCCCGGGACAGGGTGGCGCAGGGCACTATGGCTACACCTTC.

The CDR3 sequence is CASSEASGQPLYGYTF. In DNA, the CDR3 is TGTGCCAGCAGTGAAGCGTCGGGACAGCCCCTCTATGGCTACACCTTC. The chain recombines TRBV6-1 with TRBJ1-2; 7 bases fit TRBD1. J was trimmed by 4 bases and V by 0 bases; bases with no gene match: 8. The germline gives CDR1 MNHNS, CDR2 SASEGT. The CDR3 has 16 amino acids.

The CDR3 DNA is TGCGCCAGCAGCTACGGTTCTAGCGGGGACCAAGAGACCCAGTACTTC. Its protein product is CASSYGSSGDQETQYF. The gene calls are TRBV5-1 and TRBJ2-5; 9 bases align to TRBD2. This CDR3 is 16 amino acids long. With V trimmed by 3 bases and J by 0 bases, 6 bases remained unmatched. Germline-derived CDR1 and CDR2 are SGHRS and YFSETQ.

This clone was found once. The J gene is TRBJ1-2, the V gene TRBV9; 10 nucleotides match TRBD1. Per germline, CDR1 SGDLS and CDR2 YYNGEE. CDR3 length: 14 residues. Trimming cost V 0 bases and J 8 bases; bases outside gene matches: 4. The CDR3 nucleotides are TGTGCCAGCAGCGTAGGACAGGGGGCTAGAGGCTACACCTTC. Translating gives CASSVGQGARGYTF.

The rearrangement uses TRBV7-2 and TRBJ2-1; TRBD2 might be the D (6 bases). Germline CDR1 is SGHTA and CDR2 is FQGNSA. Trimming cost V 5 bases and J 7 bases, with 15 bases left between them. This CDR3 has 14 amino acids. The CDR3 loop is CASSRDFVPNEQFF. The DNA of the CDR3 is TGTGCCAGCAGCCGGGACTTCGTACCTAATGAGCAGTTCTTC.